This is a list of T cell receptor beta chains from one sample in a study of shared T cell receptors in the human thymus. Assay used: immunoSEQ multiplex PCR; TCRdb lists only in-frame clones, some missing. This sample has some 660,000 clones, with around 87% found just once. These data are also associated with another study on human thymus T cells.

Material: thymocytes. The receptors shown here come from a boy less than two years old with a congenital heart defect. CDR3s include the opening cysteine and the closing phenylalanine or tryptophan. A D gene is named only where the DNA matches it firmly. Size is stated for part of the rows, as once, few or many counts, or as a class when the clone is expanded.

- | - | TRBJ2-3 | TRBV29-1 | CSVGDGGKTDTQYF | TGCAGCGTTGGCGACGGAGGGAAGACAGATACGCAGTATTTT
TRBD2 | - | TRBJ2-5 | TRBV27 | CASSLAGGQETQYF | TGTGCCAGCAGTTTAGCGGGAGGTCAAGAGACCCAGTACTTC
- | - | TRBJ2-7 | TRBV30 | CAWMTRGGLYEQYF | TGTGCCTGGATGACAAGGGGGGGTTTGTACGAGCAGTACTTC
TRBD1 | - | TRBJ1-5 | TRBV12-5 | CASGSYRDRYSNQPQHF | TGTGCTAGTGGTTCGTACCGGGACAGATATAGCAATCAGCCCCAGCATTTT
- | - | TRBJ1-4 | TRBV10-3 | CAISEMLGKGEKLFF | TGTGCCATCAGTGAGATGTTAGGGAAGGGGGAAAAACTGTTTTTT
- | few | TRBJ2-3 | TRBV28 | CASRPGQPWGTQYF | TGTGCCAGCAGACCCGGACAGCCGTGGGGTACGCAGTATTTT
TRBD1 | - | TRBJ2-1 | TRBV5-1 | CASNDRGFNEQFF | TGCGCCAGCAATGACAGGGGATTCAATGAGCAGTTCTTC
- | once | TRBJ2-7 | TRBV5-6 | CASSGRSTNSYEQYF | TGTGCCAGCAGCGGAAGGTCGACAAACTCCTACGAGCAGTACTTC
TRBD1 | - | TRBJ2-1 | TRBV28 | CASTRTGTADYNEQFF | TGTGCCAGCACCCGAACCGGGACAGCCGATTACAATGAGCAGTTCTTC
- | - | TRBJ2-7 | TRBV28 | CASSLREFSYEQYF | TGTGCCAGCAGTTTACGAGAGTTCTCCTACGAGCAGTACTTC
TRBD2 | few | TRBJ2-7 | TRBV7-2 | CASSFRDYLTF | TGTGCCAGCAGCTTCCGGGACTACCTAACGTTC
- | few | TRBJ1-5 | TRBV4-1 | CASSQEFWENGNQPQHF | TGCGCCAGCAGCCAAGAGTTTTGGGAGAACGGCAATCAGCCCCAGCATTTT
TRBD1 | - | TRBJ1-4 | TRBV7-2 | CASSSGQGAWVGEKLFF | TGTGCCAGCAGCTCGGGACAGGGGGCTTGGGTGGGTGAAAAACTGTTTTTT
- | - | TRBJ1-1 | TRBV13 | CASSSQSRGSNTEAFF | TGTGCCAGCAGCTCCCAGTCCCGGGGATCGAACACTGAAGCTTTCTTT
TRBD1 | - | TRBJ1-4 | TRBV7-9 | CASSIGGAYRGRREKLFF | TGTGCCAGCAGCATAGGAGGGGCCTACAGGGGGCGAAGGGAAAAACTGTTTTTT
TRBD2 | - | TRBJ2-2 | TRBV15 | CATKAREGRWREGLSPGELFF | TGTGCCACCAAAGCCCGTGAGGGTCGATGGCGGGAGGGCCTTAGCCCCGGGGAGCTGTTTTTT
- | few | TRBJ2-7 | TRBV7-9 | CASSLAGAVDHEQYF | TGTGCCAGCAGCTTAGCGGGAGCGGTTGATCACGAGCAGTACTTC
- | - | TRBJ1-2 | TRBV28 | CASSQDITDGYTF | TGTGCCAGCAGCCAGGACATTACCGATGGCTACACCTTC
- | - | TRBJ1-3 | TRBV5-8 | CASSLTDQGKGSGNTIYF | TGTGCCAGCAGCTTGACGGACCAGGGGAAGGGGAGTGGAAACACCATATATTTT
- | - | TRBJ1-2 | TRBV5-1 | CASSFTGGGGYTF | TGCGCCAGCAGCTTCACGGGGGGCGGTGGCTACACCTTC
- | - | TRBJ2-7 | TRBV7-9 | CASTGKNGRSYEQYF | TGTGCCAGCACCGGTAAAAACGGGAGAAGCTACGAGCAGTACTTC
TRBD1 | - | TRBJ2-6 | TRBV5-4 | CASSGQGARGANVLTF | TGTGCCAGCAGCGGGCAGGGGGCTCGTGGGGCCAACGTCCTGACTTTC
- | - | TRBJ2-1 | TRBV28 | CASSPQPYNEQFF | TGTGCCAGCAGTCCACAACCCTACAATGAGCAGTTCTTC
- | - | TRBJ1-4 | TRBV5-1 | CASSVTGGVSEKLFF | TGCGCCAGCAGCGTGACGGGGGGAGTCTCTGAAAAACTGTTTTTT
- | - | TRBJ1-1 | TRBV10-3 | CAIKGALNTEAFF | TGTGCCATCAAAGGAGCTCTGAACACTGAAGCTTTCTTT
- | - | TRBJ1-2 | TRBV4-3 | CASSQDPTEESLDGYTF | TGCGCCAGCAGCCAAGATCCCACGGAGGAGAGTCTAGATGGCTACACCTTC
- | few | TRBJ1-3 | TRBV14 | CASSQVTGGGNTIYF | TGTGCCAGCAGCCAAGTCACGGGGGGTGGAAACACCATATATTTT
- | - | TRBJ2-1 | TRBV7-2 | CASSLAPSSGGEPYNEQFF | TGTGCCAGCAGCTTAGCGCCCTCTTCGGGGGGCGAGCCTTACAATGAGCAGTTCTTC
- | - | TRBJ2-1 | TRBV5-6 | CASSLGDMRRNNEQFF | TGTGCCAGCAGCTTGGGCGATATGCGGCGGAACAATGAGCAGTTCTTC
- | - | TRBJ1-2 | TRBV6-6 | CASNPGSNYGYTF | TGTGCCAGCAACCCGGGTTCTAACTATGGCTACACCTTC
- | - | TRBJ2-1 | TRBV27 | CASSPLTGIAQDEQFF | TGTGCCAGCAGCCCCCTTACAGGGATTGCTCAGGATGAGCAGTTCTTC
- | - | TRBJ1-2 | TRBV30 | CAWIADPPYGYTF | TGTGCCTGGATCGCGGATCCACCTTATGGCTACACCTTC
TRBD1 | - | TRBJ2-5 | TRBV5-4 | CASSLPTGTGGQETQYF | TGTGCCAGCAGCTTGCCTACAGGGACAGGGGGCCAAGAGACCCAGTACTTC
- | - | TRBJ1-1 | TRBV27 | CASSFRAGTEAFF | TGTGCCAGCAGTTTCCGGGCGGGCACTGAAGCTTTCTTT
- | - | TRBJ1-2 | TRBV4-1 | CASSLPRDRGPYGYTF | TGCGCCAGCAGCCTACCGCGGGATCGGGGCCCCTATGGCTACACCTTC
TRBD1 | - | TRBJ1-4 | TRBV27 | CASSPMGGDRHEKLFF | TGTGCCAGCAGTCCCATGGGCGGGGACAGGCACGAAAAACTGTTTTTT
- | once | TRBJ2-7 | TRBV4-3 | CASSQDPRSSYEQYF | TGCGCCAGCAGCCAAGATCCCCGGAGCTCCTACGAGCAGTACTTC
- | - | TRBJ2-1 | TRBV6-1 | CASSGFFYEQFF | TGTGCCAGCAGTGGTTTCTTTTATGAGCAGTTCTTC
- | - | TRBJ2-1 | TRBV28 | CASSLSVQVYNEQFF | TGTGCCAGCAGTTTATCGGTCCAGGTCTACAATGAGCAGTTCTTC
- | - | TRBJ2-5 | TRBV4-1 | CASSQDPTSGEQETQYF | TGCGCCAGCAGCCAAGATCCTACGTCAGGGGAACAAGAGACCCAGTACTTC
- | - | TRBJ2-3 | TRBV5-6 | CASSLVLIRRGVDADTQYF | TGTGCCAGCAGCTTGGTACTCATAAGACGGGGAGTTGACGCAGATACGCAGTATTTT
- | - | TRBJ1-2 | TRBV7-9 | CASSLATRDRWPYGYTF | TGTGCCAGCAGCTTAGCGACTAGGGATAGATGGCCTTATGGCTACACCTTC
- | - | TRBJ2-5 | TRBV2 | CASRRQETQYF | TGTGCCAGCAGGCGCCAAGAGACCCAGTACTTC
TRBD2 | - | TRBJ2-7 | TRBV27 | CASSCTSGNEQYF | TGTGCCAGCAGTTGTACTAGCGGGAACGAGCAGTACTTC
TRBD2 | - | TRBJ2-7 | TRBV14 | CASSLRGGRAYEQYF | TGTGCCAGCAGCCTAAGAGGTGGGAGGGCCTACGAGCAGTACTTC
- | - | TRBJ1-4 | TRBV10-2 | CASSESFGQSGTPNEKLFF | TGCGCCAGCAGTGAGTCGTTTGGTCAGTCAGGAACGCCTAATGAAAAACTGTTTTTT
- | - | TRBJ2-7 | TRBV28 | CASSSGGDSVRSYEQYF | TGTGCCAGCAGTTCAGGTGGGGATAGCGTCCGCTCCTACGAGCAGTACTTC
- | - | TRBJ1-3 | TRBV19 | CASHHRWTATHSGNTIYF | TGTGCCAGTCACCACCGCTGGACAGCAACTCACTCTGGAAACACCATATATTTT
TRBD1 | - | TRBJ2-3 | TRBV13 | CASLRDRGSDTQYF | TGTGCCAGCCTCCGGGACAGGGGATCCGATACGCAGTATTTT
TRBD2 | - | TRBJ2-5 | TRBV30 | CAWSLTSGGGETQYF | TGTGCCTGGAGCTTAACTAGCGGAGGGGGAGAGACCCAGTACTTC
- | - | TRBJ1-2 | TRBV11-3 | CASSCRGVGYTF | TGTGCCAGCAGCTGTAGGGGTGTTGGCTACACCTTC
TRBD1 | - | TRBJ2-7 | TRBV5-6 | CASSLAGETGVSYEQYF | TGTGCCAGCAGCTTGGCAGGGGAGACAGGGGTCTCCTACGAGCAGTACTTC
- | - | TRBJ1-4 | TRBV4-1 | CASSQVSSNEKLFF | TGCGCCAGCAGCCAAGTGTCCTCTAATGAAAAACTGTTTTTT
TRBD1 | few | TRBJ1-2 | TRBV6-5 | CASSYSGGQRNYGYTF | TGTGCCAGCAGTTACTCGGGGGGACAGAGGAACTATGGCTACACCTTC
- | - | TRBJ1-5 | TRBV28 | CASSFHRGCNQPQHF | TGTGCCAGCAGTTTCCACCGGGGTTGCAATCAGCCCCAGCATTTT
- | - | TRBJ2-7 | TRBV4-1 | CASSQAADGRSYEQYF | TGCGCCAGCAGCCAAGCAGCGGACGGCCGCTCCTACGAGCAGTACTTC